A single sample gave rise to the 4 T cell receptor beta chains below, sequenced in a study of T cell responses to AZD1222 COVID-19 vaccine. The table came from immunoSEQ multiplex PCR; TCRdb's copy has only in-frame clones and leaves some out. The sample carries 50,000 to 70,000 clones, 75% to 90% recorded once. Sequenced material: peripheral blood, taken 28 days after the second AZD1222 dose. These receptors were taken from an adult who received the AZD1222 COVID-19 vaccine.

The chain has TRBV6-5 and TRBJ1-1, with D possibly being TRBD1 (6 bases). The CDR3 runs to 13 residues. Germline V gene sequence: CDR1 MNHEY, CDR2 SVGAGI. Trimming took off 8 bases at V and 1 base at J, with 11 bases between the two ends. The chain's CDR3 is CASRTDPNTEAFF. CDR3 coding DNA: TGTGCCAGCCGGACAGACCCGAACACTGAAGCTTTCTTT.

The chain joins TRBV7-9 to TRBJ2-1; tentatively, D is TRBD1 (6 bases). The germline V gene has CDR1 SEHNR and CDR2 FQNEAQ (reference sequence). This CDR3 region has 12 residues. The V gene lost 6 bases and the J gene lost 5 bases, with 8 bases spanning the gap. The CDR3 DNA follows: TGTGCCAGCAGGGACAGCCACAATGAGCAGTTCTTC. Encoded protein: CASRDSHNEQFF.

The genes are TRBV9 and TRBJ1-4; the D gene is possibly TRBD1 (6 bases). The germline V gene has CDR1 SGDLS and CDR2 YYNGEE. The CDR3 extends over 14 amino acids. The V end was cut by 3 bases, the J end by 14 bases, with 20 bases between. The CDR3 DNA reads as TGTGCCAGCAGCGCCGGGACACCCCATTTCCCGCTGTTTTTT. Protein sequence: CASSAGTPHFPLFF.

The V and J genes are TRBV24-1 and TRBJ1-5, with 9 bases identical to TRBD1. From germline, CDR1 is KGHDR and CDR2 SFDVKD. This CDR3 spans 15 amino acids. Trimming removed 3 bases from V and 7 bases from J; junction bases left unmatched: 6. The CDR3 DNA is TGTGCCACCAGTGATACGACAGGGGGGACGCAGCCCCAGCATTTT. This encodes CATSDTTGGTQPQHF.